The sequence of this T cell receptor (beta chain) was determined in a study of human T cells and chemical hapten exposure. Time point of the sample: patch test 1, 2 weeks after DPC sensitization. Treatment specified: therapeutic diphenylcyclopropenone sensitization with weekly scalp DPC. Those who donated were patients with alopecia, 18 to 70 years of age, and suitable for DPC. Whole-study results and caveats: The study found expanded TCRs formed significantly more large CDR3 similarity clusters than controls.

Germline CDR1 reads ENHRY; CDR2 reads SYGVKD. The V and J ends lost 2 bases and 0 bases respectively, with 6 bases between them. CDR3 size: 14 residues. TCRdb re-called the RACE reads through MiXCR, storing one row per CDR3 protein. The table records some 350,000 distinct CDR3 sequences, approximately 6.9% of them present only once. Concerning this clonotype itself: Its antigen is as yet unknown.

Material: whole blood, obtained in connection with sensitization to the hapten diphenylcyclopropenone (DPC). The rearrangement uses TRBV10-3 and TRBJ2-3; D not certain. This receptor was taken from a young woman with alopecia areata. Some clones in this sample may be carry-over from other donors' samples. The DNA of the CDR3 is TGTGCCATCAGTGAGACAGCTAGCACAGATACGCAGTATTTT. It specifies CAISETASTDTQYF.